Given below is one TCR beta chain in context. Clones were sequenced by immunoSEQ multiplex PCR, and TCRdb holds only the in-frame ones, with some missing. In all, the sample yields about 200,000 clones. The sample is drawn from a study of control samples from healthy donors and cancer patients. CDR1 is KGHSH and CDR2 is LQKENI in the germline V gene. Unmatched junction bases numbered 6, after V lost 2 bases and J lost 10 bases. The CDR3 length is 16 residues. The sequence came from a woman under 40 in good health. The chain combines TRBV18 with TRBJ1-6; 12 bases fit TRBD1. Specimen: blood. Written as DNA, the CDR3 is TGTGCCAGCTCACCATTCGGGACAGGGGGCAGCTCACCCCTCCACTTT. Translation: CASSPFGTGGSSPLHF.